This T cell receptor beta chain is from a study of blood T cell repertoires in COVID-19. About the research overall: Researchers got acute and convalescent COVID-19 samples from the United States, Italy and Spain. From T cells, B-cell-depleted T cells, or PBMCs came the material, which was cDNA or gDNA.

Germline CDR1 and CDR2: SQVTM and ANQGSEA. The CDR3 contains 13 residues. V was pared by 6 bases and J by 7 bases, with 6 bases of the junction left unmatched. Original analysis: Estimation of nucleated cell counts relied on the amplification of reference gene primers. Profiling relied on immunoSEQ multiplex PCR, and the TCRdb table lists in-frame clones only, not all of them. The DNA gave D and trimming, while V, J and clone size come from that table. The sample has about 87,000 clones; 75% are singletons. The receptor was isolated from a woman aged 50 to 60 with acute or convalescent COVID-19. The sample consisted of peripheral blood. The V and J genes are TRBV29-1 and TRBJ1-4, with 9 bases matching TRBD1. The CDR3 nucleotides are TGCAGCGTAAAGGGACAGGGTTTTGAAAAACTGTTTTTT. It translates to CSVKGQGFEKLFF.